These 15 T cell receptor beta chains were sequenced from one sample in a study of memory CD4+ T cells and cytomegalovirus serostatus. The sort gate was single viable CD3+CD4+CD8-CD45RO+ cells for memory CD4+ T cells. TCRdb keeps only in-frame clones here, not all; method: immunoSEQ multiplex PCR. Of roughly 84,000 clones listed, 80% were seen once; the top ten hold less than 0.9%. Material for sequencing was memory CD4+ T cells from blood. The receptors here all came from an adult in good health and CMV-seronegative.

This chain connects TRBV21-1 to TRBJ1-5. TRBV21-1 is a listed pseudogene. The CDR3 has 17 residues. In nucleotides, the CDR3 is TGTGCCAGCAGCGGTATCTCGTCAGCCGAATGCAATCAGCCCCAGCATTTT. Translating it yields CASSGISSAECNQPQHF.

The chain combines TRBV7-2 with TRBJ2-7; tentative D call: TRBD2 (5 bases). Germline V gene lookup returns CDR1 SGHTA and CDR2 FQGNSA. Trimming removed 1 base at V and 4 bases at J, with 8 bases between. This CDR3 is built from 13 residues. CDR3 sequence reads: CASSLERDYEQYF. The CDR3 nucleotides read TGTGCCAGCAGCTTAGAGAGGGATTACGAGCAGTACTTC.

This chain uses TRBV7-2 with TRBJ1-1; no firm D call. V lost 0 bases, J lost 1 base, and 3 bases lay in between. The V gene's germline CDR1 is SGHTA and CDR2 FQGNSA. The CDR3 has 13 amino acids. CDR3 in DNA: TGTGCCAGCAGCTTAGCAGGGAACACTGAAGCTTTCTTT. It yields the protein CASSLAGNTEAFF. Full variable domain (outside the CDR3, taken from reference TRBV7-2 and TRBJ1-1): GAGVSQSPSNKVTEKGKDVELRCDPISGHTALYWYRQSLGQGLEFLIYFQGNSAPDKSGLPSDRFSAERTGGSVSTLTIQRTQQEDSAVYLCASSLAGNTEAFFGQGTRLTVV.

The chain couples TRBV11-2 to TRBJ2-7; the D gene could be TRBD1 or TRBD2 (5 bases each). The germline V and J ends were trimmed by 5 bases and 2 bases, with 19 bases remaining between them. The germline V gene has CDR1 SGHAT and CDR2 FQNNGV. CDR3 length: 16 residues. CDR3 residues: CASSRDARSPTYEQYF. In nucleotides, the CDR3 is TGTGCCAGCAGCCGGGACGCGAGAAGTCCTACCTACGAGCAGTACTTC. The full variable domain, its missing parts supplied by reference TRBV11-2 and TRBJ2-7, is EAGVAQSPRYKIIEKRQSVAFWCNPISGHATLYWYQQILGQGPKLLIQFQNNGVVDDSQLPKDRFSAERLKGVDSTLKIQPAKLEDSAVYLCASSRDARSPTYEQYFGPGTRLTVT.

This clone was seen only once. The chain has TRBV19 and TRBJ2-1, with D perhaps assigned TRBD1 or TRBD2 (5 bases each). The germline CDR1 and CDR2 sequences are LNHDA and SQIVND (reference sequence). The V and J ends lost 3 bases and 7 bases respectively, with 25 bases between them. This CDR3 spans 18 amino acids. Written as DNA, the CDR3 is TGTGCCAGTAGTATCGGGTATTGGGGCAGAAACTGGGGGAATGAGCAGTTCTTC. It is translated as CASSIGYWGRNWGNEQFF.

This rearrangement joins TRBV7-2 to TRBJ2-2, with unresolved D. The CDR3 covers 13 residues. Trimming removed 4 bases at V and 5 bases at J, with 8 bases between. Germline CDR1 SGHTA, CDR2 FQGNSA. The DNA for the CDR3 is TGTGCCAGCAGCTCCGCCAAGACCGGGGAGCTGTTTTTT. Its translation is CASSSAKTGELFF.

The chain uses TRBV6-5 and TRBJ1-6, with D unresolved. Trimming took off 8 bases at V and 7 bases at J, with 15 bases between the two ends. The V gene's germline CDR1 is MNHEY and CDR2 SVGAGI. This CDR3 spans 14 amino acids. The CDR3 loop is CASQRDSGNSPLHF. For the CDR3, the DNA is TGTGCCAGCCAACGCGACTCGGGGAATTCACCCCTCCACTTT.

The CDR3 coding sequence is TGTGCCAGCAGTTACTCGTCTCCAGTGACAAATTCACCCCTCCACTTT. Its protein product is CASSYSSPVTNSPLHF. The rearrangement links TRBV6-5 to TRBJ1-6; D gene unclear. V lost 0 bases, J lost 7 bases, and 13 bases lay in between. The CDR3 length is 16 residues. The germline V gene has CDR1 MNHEY and CDR2 SVGAGI.

The CDR3, as DNA: TGTGCCAGCGTCCGAGGGTGGAGCACTGGGGCCAACGTCCTGACTTTC. It translates to CASVRGWSTGANVLTF. The chain recombines TRBV2 with TRBJ2-6; D possibly corresponds to TRBD2 (5 bases). The CDR3 is 16 amino acids. CDR1 is SNHLY and CDR2 is FYNNEI in the germline V gene. Trimming removed 8 bases from V and 2 bases from J, with 16 bases in between.

The DNA of the CDR3 is TGTGCCAGCAGTTACTCGGTCGGGGGAGGGATGGCCGAGCAGTACTTC. This sequence encodes CASSYSVGGGMAEQYF. V usage is TRBV6-6 and J usage is TRBJ2-7, with 7 bases fitting TRBD2. V lost 0 bases, J lost 6 bases, and 11 bases stayed unmatched. The CDR3 covers 16 residues. Germline V CDR1 and CDR2: MNHNY, SVGAGI (reference sequence).

A few counts support this clone. The rearrangement uses TRBV27 and TRBJ1-6, with D maybe TRBD1 (6 bases). The V and J ends lost 6 bases and 7 bases respectively, with 16 bases between them. There are 15 residues in the CDR3. The germline gives CDR1 MNHEY, CDR2 SMNVEV (reference sequence). The CDR3 here is CASSDRPTGNSPLHF. The CDR3 DNA follows: TGTGCCAGCAGCGACCGACCAACAGGGAATTCACCCCTCCACTTT.

The rearrangement links TRBV7-9 to TRBJ1-2; no clear D gene. CDR3 length: 14 residues. The germline V gene has CDR1 SEHNR and CDR2 FQNEAQ (reference sequence). The ends were cut back, 1 base at V and 5 bases at J, with 11 bases in the middle. The CDR3 loop is CASSLVEERYGYTF. CDR3 nucleotides: TGTGCCAGCAGCTTAGTGGAGGAGAGGTATGGCTACACCTTC.

The gene calls are TRBV20-1 and TRBJ2-5, with D perhaps matching TRBD1 (5 bases). The CDR3 runs 11 residues. Trimming took 5 bases from V and 5 from J, leaving 9 bases between them. The germline gives CDR1 DFQATT, CDR2 SNEGSKA (reference sequence). The CDR3 reads CSAGPGETQYF. DNA of the CDR3: TGCAGTGCTGGCCCAGGGGAGACCCAGTACTTC.

J is TRBJ1-1 and V is TRBV6-6, with D possibly being TRBD1 (6 bases). The CDR3 sequence is 15 residues long. CDR1 and CDR2 (germline): MNHNY, SVGAGI (reference sequence). Trimming removed 7 bases from V and 5 bases from J, with 20 bases in between. CDR3 sequence: CASKSGAGGETEAFF. In DNA form, the CDR3 reads TGTGCCAGCAAATCGGGGGCGGGGGGCGAAACTGAAGCTTTCTTT.

This rearrangement joins TRBV2 to TRBJ1-5; D is uncertain. The CDR3 consists of 15 residues. The V gene's germline CDR1 is SNHLY and CDR2 FYNNEI. The V end lost 1 base, the J end lost 6 bases, and 13 bases lay between the germline ends. The CDR3 region has the DNA TGTGCCAGCAGTGAAGGGCGCAGAGCACTTCAGCCCCAGCATTTT. Translating gives CASSEGRRALQPQHF. Based on the CDR3 plus reference TRBV2 and TRBJ1-5, the full variable domain is EPEVTQTPSHQVTQMGQEVILRCVPISNHLYFYWYRQILGQKVEFLVSFYNNEISEKSEIFDDQFSVERPDGSNFTLKIRSTKLEDSAMYFCASSEGRRALQPQHFGDGTRLSIL.